This T cell receptor beta chain was sequenced in a study of beta chain features in type 1 diabetes. The isolated RNA, all of it, was reverse transcribed, so expressed TCRB transcripts were what got sequenced. Produced via immunoSEQ multiplex PCR; TCRdb's table is partial and in-frame only. The sample gives about 150,000 clones, over 7.5% of which show up once; about 0.6% is in the top ten. Sequencing input: central memory CD4+ T cells from blood. The sequence was collected from a man between 18 and 29 years old in good health.

CDR3 bases: TGTGCCAGCAGCCAACCGGACAGAACGAACACCGGGGAGCTGTTTTTT. Translation gives CASSQPDRTNTGELFF. The genes are TRBV5-4 and TRBJ2-2, with a possible D match to TRBD1 (6 bases). This CDR3 has 16 amino acids. The germline V and J ends were trimmed by 4 bases and 0 bases, with 13 bases remaining between them. Germline-derived CDR1 and CDR2 are SGHNT and YYREEE (reference sequence).